This T cell receptor beta chain was found in a study of blood T cell repertoires in COVID-19. This table comes from immunoSEQ multiplex PCR, and its TCRdb copy is limited to in-frame clones, with some not included. This sample has fewer than 200,000 clones, with 65% to 90% found just once. Germline-derived CDR1 and CDR2 are MNHNS and SASEGT. This CDR3 comprises 14 residues. V dropped 2 bases and J dropped 3; count of bases not matched to a gene: 4. Material for sequencing was peripheral blood. The J gene is TRBJ2-7, the V gene TRBV6-1; 7 bases agree with TRBD1. The sequence was collected from a human donor in a cohort sampled during active COVID-19. In nucleotides, the CDR3 is TGTGCCAGCAGTGAAACCGGGACAGTCTACGAGCAGTACTTC. Translating it yields CASSETGTVYEQYF.